This T cell receptor (beta chain) emerged from a study of cytomegalovirus exposure and HLA in healthy donors (dated by TCRdb to the late 2010s). Background for the entire study: According to an earlier analysis of several hundred of the donors, 200 million or so T cells yielded over 90 million unique TCR beta sequences and 276 Gb of sequence data. All discovery cohort repertoires had been generated on a single sequencing platform. Both class I and class II loci were covered by HLA typing, at four-digit resolution. Rather than drawing on any new phenotypic data, the later analysis identified candidate immune exposures from TCR beta sequences and the way those sequences occurred across donors. Using immunosequencing, the study profiled T cell repertoires from approximately 700 subjects and related those repertoires to cytomegalovirus serostatus. Four to six DR-DQ haplotypes were handled as single units for association and clustering, since linkage in the cohort was strong. Genome-wide SNP genotypes for about 65% of the roughly 670 donors were used in a later genetic analysis, which treated that subset as a discovery cohort. Among about 390 genotyped donors of the cohort, an average of approximately 230,000 unique TCR beta nucleotide sequences were sequenced per donor, roughly 20% of them non-productive. Typing coverage varied by locus: roughly 629-640 donors for A, B, C, DRB1 and DQB1; roughly 520 for DQA1; about 570 for DPA1; more than 450 for DPB1. A separate validation cohort of 100 to 150 different subjects was used in addition to the roughly 720-subject first cohort. The study combined high-throughput TCR immunosequencing, statistical association of individual TCRs with disease status, and machine learning to predict cytomegalovirus infection status. An early release covering roughly 600 HLA-typed donors comprised approximately 290 gigabases of sequencing data and around 86 million unique TCR sequences. An earlier analysis of around 640 of the donors used high-throughput TCR beta sequencing to judge whether each TCR beta V gene segment behaved as functional or pseudogenic. In a later analysis, previously published TCR beta repertoires from more than 500 donors were re-analyzed and high-resolution HLA genotyping was added so that TCR occurrence patterns could be studied. Of the roughly 410 genotyped donors, over 80% were placed in the genetic ancestry cluster associated with self-reported Caucasian donors. The study aimed to test whether cataloging public T cell receptors could reveal signatures of past pathogen exposure. Donor age, sex, ethnicity and CMV serostatus were compiled together with the repertoire data. General conclusions and limits of the study: According to a later analysis, TCR association rates differed among HLA loci, with DRB1 alleles showing the most associated TCRs and HLA-C alleles showing the fewest. The sequencing pipeline was judged likely to have produced a cluster of highly shared sequence variants as a technical artifact. A later analysis found that most CMV-associated TCR beta chains appeared HLA-restricted, with HLA associations seemingly driven largely by CMV exposure. Most TCR sequences were observed very rarely across donors, whereas some public TCRs were present in many individuals. In both the original and validation cohorts, the classifier was reported to diagnose cytomegalovirus status with high specificity and sensitivity. The authors suggested that the approach could potentially be generalized to other disease states and immunological phenotypes. CMV serostatus was the only immune exposure information available for the cohort. A later genetic analysis associated a missense DCLRE1C variant with V-gene and J-gene trimming of TCR beta chains, and an independent cohort replicated the association. Strong co-occurrence of HLA alleles, especially DR and DQ, made assigning TCR associations to individual alleles difficult. A further reported finding was that TCR beta sequences accurately predicted the HLA-A and HLA-B alleles for most subjects in the first cohort. In a later analysis, several top co-occurrence clusters were reported to appear linked to parvovirus B19, influenza, CMV and Epstein-Barr virus. The study gave a list of over 150 TCR beta chains associated with cytomegalovirus. The cohort was sequenced for TCR beta chains only, and without alpha or paired-chain data the features that could be detected were limited. Roughly uniform sequencing depth across donors was assumed in presence/absence analyses, although this assumption may not hold. At a false discovery rate of 0.05, a later analysis linked approximately 18,000 TCR beta sequences to specific HLA alleles. Because counts were too low, roughly 16 rarely observed V segments, including chromosome 9 orphons, were left out of the earlier analysis of roughly 600 of the donors. Linkage disequilibrium might explain the correlated functional status among segregating V segments, but an unknown experimental factor could not be ruled out. An earlier analysis of 587 of the donors showed that most TCR beta V segments appeared in productive rearrangements either about 87% or about 30% of the time, which broadly matched IMGT annotations. Because HLA typing was missing for some donors at each locus, association tests included only the typed subset. In a later genetic analysis, fewer N-insertions in productive TCRs were reported among donors in an Asian-associated ancestry cluster than the roughly 700-donor mean. Three of the identified cytomegalovirus-associated TCR beta chains were confirmed in vitro to be specific for cytomegalovirus antigens. Some IMGT-functional V segments, including TRBV6-2 and TRBV6-3, could not be distinguished by the 87-base-pair reads and were therefore excluded. Compared with equally common non-associated chains, HLA-associated TCR beta chains in a later analysis were more clonally expanded and had lower generation probabilities.

Trimming takes 0 bases off V and 5 bases off J; junction bases not matched to a gene: 10. Looking up the germline V gene yields CDR1 SNHLY and CDR2 FYNNEI. Measured from the cysteine to the phenylalanine, the CDR3 is 16 residues long. Just CDR3 DNA is preserved here, 48 bases in frame from base 1. Regarding this clone: What this receptor recognizes is not known. Base qualities are not at hand, and no much larger clone is one base apart.

The library was built by means of the immunoSEQ multiplex PCR assay. A mixture of 60 forward primers for TCR Vbeta segments and 13 reverse primers for TCR Jbeta segments was used in the multiplex PCR. Amplification of the CDR3 region of rearranged TCR beta genes was performed with a multiplex PCR assay on genomic DNA. On the Illumina HiSeq System, the amplified TCR beta libraries were sequenced as 87-base-pair reads. The published analysis was carried out like this. A later analysis tallied 75 million to 95 million unique TCR beta chains across the 666 repertoires, and roughly 11 million of those chains were shared by two or more donors. Raw reads were error-corrected and collapsed into unique sequences by a nearest-neighbor algorithm in which closely related sequences were merged to remove PCR and sequencing errors. To assign V, D and J gene segments, CDR3 sequences were aligned to IMGT reference sequences. Each retained sequence needed at least a six-nucleotide match to both a V gene segment and a J gene segment. A rearrangement was called productive if the CDR3 had no stop codons and remained in frame with V and J, and every other rearrangement was called non-productive. Following IMGT convention, CDR3 was defined as the stretch from the second conserved V-encoded cysteine up to the conserved J-encoded phenylalanine. The earlier analysis of about 610 of the donors excluded sequences that lacked an unambiguous match to a single V gene segment. In an earlier analysis of several hundred of the donors, a V segment was called functional when productive rearrangements were above 56.7%, and segregating when the standard deviation between donors exceeded 5%. To diagnose cytomegalovirus status from the catalog of TCR beta chain sequences, a statistical classification framework was built. In a later analysis, TCR nucleotide sequences were compared against IMGT/GENE-DB human TR gene sequences so that V and J genes could be assigned. The TCRdist pipeline was used in a later analysis to assign CDR3 sequences and most-parsimonious VDJ recombination scenarios. A later analysis defined each TCR beta chain by its CDR3 amino acid sequence plus V-gene family, and excluded reads lacking a unique V-gene family. As a way to deal with suspected cross-contamination and a sequencing artifact, a later analysis dropped approximately 570 nucleotide sequences that were highly shared and had low generation probability. In a later analysis, a clonal expansion index was calculated for each public chain from normalized within-repertoire ranks of inferred template counts. A later analysis computed generation probabilities with a VDJ recombination model fitted to out-of-frame rearrangements, and checked the results against IGoR. In a later analysis, hypergeometric tests were used to score TCR-TCR, TCR-HLA and TCR-CMV co-occurrence, with a repertoire-size bias correction applied to TCR pairs. False discovery rates were estimated in a later analysis by permuting HLA or CMV assignments 20 times. In a later analysis, co-occurring TCRs were grouped with DBSCAN, and TCRdist sequence similarity was added when clustering was performed within HLA-allele-positive subsets. Co-occurrence clustering excluded repertoires with fewer than 30,000 or more than 120,000 public chains, plus five with anomalous nucleotide sharing. The clones in this table, taken by TCRdb from immuneACCESS, are in-frame only. Not every clone is retained; where verified, under half of the shortfall comes from an unresolved V gene, and the cause of the rest is unknown. The V and J calls and clone size come from that table; D and trimming were worked out from the DNA. This sample lists fewer than 250,000 clones; around three quarters were detected once. The ten largest clones add up to less than 2% of the sample.

The cohort comprised some 680 healthy bone marrow donors. At the time of sampling, every cohort member was nominally healthy, though immune exposures that went unrecorded were likely present. The donor tested CMV seronegative, placing the donor among the 350 or so seronegative members of the cohort. A peripheral blood sample was collected from each donor, and TCR beta sequencing was performed on peripheral blood mononuclear cells. Genomic DNA extraction from the blood cell samples was performed with the Qiagen DNeasy Blood Extraction Kit. The sequencing sample was made of PBMCs. This TCR was recovered from a woman aged 18-30 years in good health and CMV-seronegative. The chain couples TRBV2 to TRBJ2-7; TRBD1 matches 7 bases in the middle. The nucleotides read TGTGCCAGCAGTGAAGCGTTCAAGGGCAGGGGGAACGAGCAGTACTTC. Protein translation: CASSEAFKGRGNEQYF.